The present TCR beta chain was sequenced within a study of vaccination and CD4 T cells after COVID-19. Study background: The study drew post-COVID samples a median around 100 days after diagnosis (range 35 to 161). Investigators stimulated cells with overlapping spike peptides drawn from SARS-CoV-2, HCoV-NL63, HCoV-OC43 and HCoV-229E.

Indicated treatment: approximately 10-day PBMC culture with coronavirus spike peptide pools or control peptides (ViraFEST assay). Germline CDR1 and CDR2: MNHNS and SASEGT. Trimming removed 7 bases from V and 0 bases from J, with 19 bases in between. CDR3 size: 18 residues. The Oncomine TCR Beta short-read assay sequenced DNA from cultured CD4+ T cells. TCRdb reanalysed the PCR reads using MiXCR and keeps one entry per CDR3 protein. This sample has 15,000 to 20,000 distinct CDR3 sequences; roughly 45% occur once, and the top ten carry around 20%. On this clonotype: The antigen is not known.

The sample in question was CD4+ T cells from blood, cultured in vitro, obtained before SARS-CoV-2 vaccination. This clonotype was sampled from a human donor who received a COVID-19 vaccine. The rearrangement uses TRBV6-1 and TRBJ1-6; D may be TRBD1 (5 bases). CDR3 bases: TGTGCCAGCACCACCGGACGGCAGGGAAGCTCCTATAATTCACCCCTCCACTTT. Protein product: CASTTGRQGSSYNSPLHF.